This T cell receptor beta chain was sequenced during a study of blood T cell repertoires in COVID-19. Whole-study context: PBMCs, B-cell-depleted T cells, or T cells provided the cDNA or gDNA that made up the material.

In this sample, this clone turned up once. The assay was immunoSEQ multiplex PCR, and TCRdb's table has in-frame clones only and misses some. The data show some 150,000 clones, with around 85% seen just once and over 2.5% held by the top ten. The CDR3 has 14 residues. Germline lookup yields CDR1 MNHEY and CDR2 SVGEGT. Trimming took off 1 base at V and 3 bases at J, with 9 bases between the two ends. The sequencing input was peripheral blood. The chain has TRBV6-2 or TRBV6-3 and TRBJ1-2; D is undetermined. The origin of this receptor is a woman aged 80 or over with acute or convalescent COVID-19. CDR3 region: CASSYLSVDYGYTF. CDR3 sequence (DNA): TGTGCCAGCAGTTACTTATCCGTAGACTATGGCTACACCTTC.